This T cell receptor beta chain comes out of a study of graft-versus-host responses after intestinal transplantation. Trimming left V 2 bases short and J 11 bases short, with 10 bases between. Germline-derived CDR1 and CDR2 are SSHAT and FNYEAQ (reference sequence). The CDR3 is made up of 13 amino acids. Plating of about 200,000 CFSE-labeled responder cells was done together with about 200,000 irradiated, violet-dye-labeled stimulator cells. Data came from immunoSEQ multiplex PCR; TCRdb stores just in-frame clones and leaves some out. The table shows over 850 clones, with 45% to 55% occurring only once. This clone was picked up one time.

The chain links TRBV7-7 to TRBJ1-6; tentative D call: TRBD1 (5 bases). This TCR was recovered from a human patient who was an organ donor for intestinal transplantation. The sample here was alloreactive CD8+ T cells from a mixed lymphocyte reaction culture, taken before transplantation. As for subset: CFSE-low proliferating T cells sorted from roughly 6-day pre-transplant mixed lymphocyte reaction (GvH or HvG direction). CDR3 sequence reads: CASSLTQGTPLHF. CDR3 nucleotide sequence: TGTGCCAGCAGCTTAACCCAGGGAACACCCCTCCACTTT.